The clone carrying this TCR beta chain was counted many times. Its antigen is unknown. V was pared by 2 bases and J by 11 bases, with 12 bases between. CDR1 is SGHDT and CDR2 is YYEEEE in the germline V gene. The CDR3 totals 12 residues. These data originate in a study of T cells after posttransplantation cyclophosphamide. Study results and limitations: Donor CD8+ memory clones often dominated recipient blood repertoires at later times. TRB overlap between skin or GI tissue T cells and blood was limited. Recipient CMV seropositivity and CMV reactivation strongly tracked TRB clonality.

Assay: immunoSEQ multiplex PCR; the TCRdb copy retains only in-frame clones and omits some. Found here are over 35,000 clones, no singletons; the ten largest cover around 2.1%. The sequencing input was PBMCs. The sequence was obtained from a man between 35 and 55 years old in good health, CMV-negative, and a related stem cell transplant donor. The chain recombines TRBV5-6 with TRBJ2-3; possibly TRBD1 for D (7 bases). The CDR3 sequence is CASSFRQGGQYF. The CDR3 nucleotides are TGTGCCAGCAGCTTTCGACAGGGAGGGCAGTATTTT. Full variable domain (remainder filled in from reference TRBV5-6 and TRBJ2-3): DAGVTQSPTHLIKTRGQQVTLRCSPKSGHDTVSWYQQALGQGPQFIFQYYEEEERQRGNFPDRFSGHQFPNYSSELNVNALLLGDSALYLCASSFRQGGQYFGPGTRLTVL.